Listed below are T cell receptor beta chains from one sample, sequenced in a study of T cell changes during pregnancy in multiple sclerosis. This table comes from immunoSEQ multiplex PCR, and its TCRdb copy is limited to in-frame clones, with some not included. In the table there are around 130,000 clones, roughly 92% of which are singletons. The sample was peripheral blood, taken before pregnancy. The receptors were gathered from a female donor with multiple sclerosis, enrolled in a pregnancy study. The CDR3 runs from the conserved cysteine through the conserved F or W. The D gene is left open where the match is weak. The size of a clone is reported for some rows only, either as once, few or many, or as a class for expanded clones.

J	D	V	length	size	DNA	CDR3
TRBJ2-5	NA	TRBV30	15	NA	TGTGCCTGGAGGCATTCTCCCGGACAGCGGGAGACCCAGTACTTC	CAWRHSPGQRETQYF
TRBJ1-1	TRBD1	TRBV5-1	16	NA	TGCGCCAGCAGCTGGGCCCCGGGACAGGGTCACACTGAAGCTTTCTTT	CASSWAPGQGHTEAFF
TRBJ2-5	NA	TRBV5-4	14	NA	TGTGCCAGCAGCTCCCCACGGGACCAAGAGACCCAGTACTTC	CASSSPRDQETQYF
TRBJ1-1	NA	TRBV18	13	NA	TGTGCCAGCTGCCCTGGGGCGAACACTGAAGCTTTCTTT	CASCPGANTEAFF
TRBJ2-3	TRBD2	TRBV10-3	16	NA	TGTGCCATCAGTTTACTAGCGGGAGCTAGCACAGATACGCAGTATTTT	CAISLLAGASTDTQYF
TRBJ1-4	TRBD1	TRBV19	19	NA	TGTGCCAGTAGTATCCCGGGACAGGGGATGAGTGCCACTAATGAAAAACTGTTTTTT	CASSIPGQGMSATNEKLFF
TRBJ2-7	NA	TRBV27	15	once	TGTGCCAGCAGGCCATCAATGAGGGATGTCTACGAGCAGTACTTC	CASRPSMRDVYEQYF
TRBJ2-3	TRBD2	TRBV27	16	NA	TGTGCCAGCAGTATCCGGACTAGCGGGAGGGGTGATACGCAGTATTTT	CASSIRTSGRGDTQYF
TRBJ1-1	TRBD1	TRBV27	17	NA	TGTGCCAGCAGTCCCACCGGACAGGGGGCGTACCACACTGAAGCTTTCTTT	CASSPTGQGAYHTEAFF
TRBJ2-1	TRBD2	TRBV29-1	17	NA	TGCAGCGTTGAAAGGGTGGTAGCGGGGGGGCGGTACAATGAGCAGTTCTTC	CSVERVVAGGRYNEQFF
TRBJ2-5	TRBD2	TRBV2	16	NA	TGTGCCAGCAGAGAAGGAAGGGCGGGGGGTACGAAGACCCAGTACTTC	CASREGRAGGTKTQYF
TRBJ2-1	TRBD2	TRBV5-4	13	NA	TGTGCCAGCGGGACTAGCTCATACAATGAGCAGTTCTTC	CASGTSSYNEQFF
TRBJ2-1	TRBD2	TRBV11-2	16	NA	TGTGCCAGCAGCCCCCGACTAGCGGGGGGATTGGATGAGCAGTTCTTC	CASSPRLAGGLDEQFF
TRBJ1-2	TRBD1	TRBV28	13	NA	TGTGCCATCACGGCCCAGGGGGCAGGAGGCTACACCTTC	CAITAQGAGGYTF
TRBJ1-2	NA	TRBV29-1	13	NA	TGCAGCGTACCGGGACACGCCAACTATGGCTACACCTTC	CSVPGHANYGYTF
TRBJ1-4	TRBD1	TRBV5-1	15	NA	TGCGCCAGCAGCTTCTCAGGGGGCCGTAGTGAAAAACTGTTTTTT	CASSFSGGRSEKLFF
TRBJ1-1	NA	TRBV27	14	NA	TGTGCCAGCAGTAAGGGACTTGTGAACACTGAAGCTTTCTTT	CASSKGLVNTEAFF
TRBJ2-1	NA	TRBV7-9	11	NA	TGTGCCAGCAGCTTTTCCGGGGAGCAGTTCTTC	CASSFSGEQFF
TRBJ1-2	TRBD1	TRBV5-6	15	NA	TGTGCCAGCAGCGCCGGGGACAGGGGGAACTATGGCTACACCTTC	CASSAGDRGNYGYTF
TRBJ1-6	TRBD1	TRBV5-1	16	NA	TGCGCCAGCAGCCCACGAGGGGGGACAGGGCCCTCACCCCTCCACTTT	CASSPRGGTGPSPLHF
TRBJ1-1	NA	TRBV19	14	NA	TGTGCCAGTAGTATAATGAGCTTGAACACTGAAGCTTTCTTT	CASSIMSLNTEAFF
TRBJ1-1	TRBD1	TRBV19	16	NA	TGTGCCAGTAGTATATCCCTTCAGGGGGCTTACACTGAAGCTTTCTTT	CASSISLQGAYTEAFF
TRBJ2-1	TRBD1	TRBV7-3	14	NA	TGTGCCAGCAGCTTAACAGGGGGCGGAAATGAGCAGTTCTTC	CASSLTGGGNEQFF
TRBJ2-7	NA	TRBV21-1	10	NA	TGTGCCAGCAGCAAAGACGGTTGGTTGTTC	CASSKDGWLF
TRBJ1-5	NA	TRBV28	15	NA	TGTGCCAGCACCTCCGAGCGGGCTAGAGATCAGCCCCAGCATTTT	CASTSERARDQPQHF
TRBJ2-5	NA	TRBV2	12	NA	TGTGCCAGCAGCCCTAGCAAAGAGACCCAGTACTTC	CASSPSKETQYF
TRBJ2-5	NA	TRBV7-2	15	NA	TGTGCCAGCACCCCCCGCGGCGGGCGTAAAGAGACCCAGTACTTC	CASTPRGGRKETQYF